This section outlines one TCR beta chain sequence together with its context. Germline is not matched at one junction end, which may reflect a read error. The sample originates from a study of shared clonotypes between healthy human individuals. The germline V gene has CDR1 SGHTA and CDR2 FQGNSA. The CDR3 extends over 15 amino acids. The input for sorted-subset replicate PCRs was approximately 200 ng DNA, 25,000 to 35,000 T cell genomes. Profiling relied on immunoSEQ multiplex PCR, and the TCRdb table lists in-frame clones only, not all of them. The table has around 1,000,000 clones, around 77% seen once.

Material for sequencing was memory CD4+ T cells from PBMCs. As to subset: CD45RA-negative fraction. This clonotype was obtained from a man aged 18 to 29 in good health. Some clones in this sample may be carry-over from other donors' samples. The rearrangement links TRBV7-2 to TRBJ2-3; D might be TRBD1 (6 bases). In DNA, the CDR3 is TGTGCCAGCAGCTTAGATGTTCTCGGGGTTGGTCGGACAGATTTT. This translates into CASSLDVLGVGRTDF.